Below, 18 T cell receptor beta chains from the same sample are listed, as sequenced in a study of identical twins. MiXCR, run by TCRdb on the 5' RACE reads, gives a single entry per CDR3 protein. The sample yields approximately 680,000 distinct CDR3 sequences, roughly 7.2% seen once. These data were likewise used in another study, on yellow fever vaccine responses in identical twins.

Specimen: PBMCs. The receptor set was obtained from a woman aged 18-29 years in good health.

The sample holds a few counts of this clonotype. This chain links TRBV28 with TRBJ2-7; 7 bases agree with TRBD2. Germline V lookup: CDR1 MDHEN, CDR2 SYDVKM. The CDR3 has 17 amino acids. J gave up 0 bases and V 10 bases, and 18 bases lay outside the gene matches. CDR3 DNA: TGTGCCACCCAGAACACGATGGGGGGGGAGAGCTCCTACGAGCAGTACTTC. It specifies CATQNTMGGESSYEQYF.

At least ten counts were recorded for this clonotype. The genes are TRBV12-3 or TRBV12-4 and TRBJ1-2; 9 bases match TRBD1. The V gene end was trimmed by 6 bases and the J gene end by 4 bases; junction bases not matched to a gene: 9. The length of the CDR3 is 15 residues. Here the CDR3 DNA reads TGTGCCAGCAGCCAAGGACAGGGGTTGGTCTATGGCTACACCTTC. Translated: CASSQGQGLVYGYTF.

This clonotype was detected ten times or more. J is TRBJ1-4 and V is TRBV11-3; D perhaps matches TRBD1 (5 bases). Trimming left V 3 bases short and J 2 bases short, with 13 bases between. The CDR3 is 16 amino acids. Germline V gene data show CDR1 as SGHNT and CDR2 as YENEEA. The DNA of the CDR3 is TGTGCCAGCAGCTTGGTCGACAGCCGGACTAATGAAAAACTGTTTTTT. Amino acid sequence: CASSLVDSRTNEKLFF.

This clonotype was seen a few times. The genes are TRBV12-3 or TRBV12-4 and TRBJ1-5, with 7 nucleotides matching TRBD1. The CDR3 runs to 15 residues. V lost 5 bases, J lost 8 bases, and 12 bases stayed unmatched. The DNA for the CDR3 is TGTGCCAGCAGTCCGAGACAGGGCCTAGTGGAGCCCCAGCATTTT. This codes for CASSPRQGLVEPQHF.

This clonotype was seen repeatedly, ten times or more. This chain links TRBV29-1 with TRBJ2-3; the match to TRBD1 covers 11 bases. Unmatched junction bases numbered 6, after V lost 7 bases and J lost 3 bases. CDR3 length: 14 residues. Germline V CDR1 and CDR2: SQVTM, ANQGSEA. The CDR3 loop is CSGPGTGGTDTQYF. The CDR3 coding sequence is TGCAGCGGCCCCGGGACAGGGGGGACAGATACGCAGTATTTT.

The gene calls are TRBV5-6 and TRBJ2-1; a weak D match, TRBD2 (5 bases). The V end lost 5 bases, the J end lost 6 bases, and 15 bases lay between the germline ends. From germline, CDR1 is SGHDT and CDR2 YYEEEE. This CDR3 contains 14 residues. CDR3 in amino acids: CASRSIWRPNEQFF. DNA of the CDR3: TGTGCCAGCAGATCGATATGGAGGCCCAATGAGCAGTTCTTC.

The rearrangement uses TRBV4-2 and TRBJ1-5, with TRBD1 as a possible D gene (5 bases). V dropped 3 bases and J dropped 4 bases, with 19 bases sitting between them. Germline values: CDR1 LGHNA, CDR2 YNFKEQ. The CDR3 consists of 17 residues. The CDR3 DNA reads TGTGCCAGCAGCCAGGACCCAGGGAAACGCGGGAATCAGCCCCAGCATTTT. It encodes CASSQDPGKRGNQPQHF.

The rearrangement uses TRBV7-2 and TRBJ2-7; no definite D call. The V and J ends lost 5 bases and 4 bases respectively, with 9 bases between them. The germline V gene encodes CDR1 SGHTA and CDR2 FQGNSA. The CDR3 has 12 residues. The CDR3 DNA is TGTGCCAGCAGCCCCAGTAGGTACGAGCAGTACTTC. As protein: CASSPSRYEQYF.

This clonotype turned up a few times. CDR3 amino acids: CASSTDQTANEKLFF. Here the CDR3 DNA reads TGTGCCAGCAGTACCGACCAGACGGCTAATGAAAAACTGTTTTTT. The rearrangement uses TRBV27 and TRBJ1-4; D gene uncertain. CDR1 and CDR2 (germline): MNHEY, SMNVEV (reference sequence). The CDR3 totals 15 residues. The ends were cut back, 5 bases at V and 3 bases at J, with 13 bases in the middle.

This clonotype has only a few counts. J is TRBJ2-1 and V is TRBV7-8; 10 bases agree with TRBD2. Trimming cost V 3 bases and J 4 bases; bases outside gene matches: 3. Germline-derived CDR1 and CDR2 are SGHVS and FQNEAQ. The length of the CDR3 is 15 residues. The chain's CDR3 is CASSFLAGVYNEQFF. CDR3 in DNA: TGTGCCAGCAGCTTCCTAGCGGGAGTGTACAATGAGCAGTTCTTC.

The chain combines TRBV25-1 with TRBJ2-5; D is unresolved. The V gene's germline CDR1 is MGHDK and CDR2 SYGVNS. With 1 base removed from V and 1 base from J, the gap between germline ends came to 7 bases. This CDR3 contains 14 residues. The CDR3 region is CASSESAGQETQYF. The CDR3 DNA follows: TGTGCCAGCAGTGAATCTGCAGGCCAAGAGACCCAGTACTTC.

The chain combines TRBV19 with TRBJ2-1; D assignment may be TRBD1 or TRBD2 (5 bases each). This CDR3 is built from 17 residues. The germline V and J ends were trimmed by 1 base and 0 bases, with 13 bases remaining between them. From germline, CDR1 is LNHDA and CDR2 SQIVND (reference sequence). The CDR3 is CASSIAGTVSSYNEQFF. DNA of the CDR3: TGTGCCAGTAGTATAGCGGGGACGGTTAGCTCCTACAATGAGCAGTTCTTC.

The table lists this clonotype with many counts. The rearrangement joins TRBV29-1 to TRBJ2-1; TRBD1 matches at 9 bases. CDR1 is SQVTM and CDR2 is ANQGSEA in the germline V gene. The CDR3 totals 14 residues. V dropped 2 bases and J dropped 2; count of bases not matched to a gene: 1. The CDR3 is CSVERTGAYNEQFF. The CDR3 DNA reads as TGCAGCGTTGAAAGGACAGGGGCCTACAATGAGCAGTTCTTC.

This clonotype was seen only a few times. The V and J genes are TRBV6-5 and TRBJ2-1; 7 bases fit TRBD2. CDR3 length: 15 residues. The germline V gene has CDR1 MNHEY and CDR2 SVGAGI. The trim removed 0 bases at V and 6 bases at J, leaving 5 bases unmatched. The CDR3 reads CASSYSPGRGNEQFF. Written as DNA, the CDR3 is TGTGCCAGCAGTTACTCCCCGGGGAGGGGCAATGAGCAGTTCTTC.

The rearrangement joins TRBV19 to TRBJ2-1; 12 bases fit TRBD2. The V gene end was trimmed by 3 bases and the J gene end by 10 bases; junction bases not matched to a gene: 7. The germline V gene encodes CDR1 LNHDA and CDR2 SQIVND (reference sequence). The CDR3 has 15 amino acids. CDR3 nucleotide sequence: TGTGCCAGTAGTATTCTAGCGGGGGGGCTCGACGAGCAGTTCTTC. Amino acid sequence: CASSILAGGLDEQFF.

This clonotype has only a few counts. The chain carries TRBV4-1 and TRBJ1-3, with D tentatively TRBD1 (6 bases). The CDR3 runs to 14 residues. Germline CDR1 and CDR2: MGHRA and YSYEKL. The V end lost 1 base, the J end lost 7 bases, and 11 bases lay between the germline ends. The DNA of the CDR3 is TGCGCCAGCAGCCAAGGAACAGGGTGGAACACCATATATTTT. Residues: CASSQGTGWNTIYF.

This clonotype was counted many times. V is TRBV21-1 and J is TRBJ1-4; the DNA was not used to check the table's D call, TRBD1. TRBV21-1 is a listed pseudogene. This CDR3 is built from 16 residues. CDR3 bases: TGTGCCAGCAGCAAAGTAGGGGCCAGGATTAATGAAAAACTGTTTTTT. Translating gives CASSKVGARINEKLFF.

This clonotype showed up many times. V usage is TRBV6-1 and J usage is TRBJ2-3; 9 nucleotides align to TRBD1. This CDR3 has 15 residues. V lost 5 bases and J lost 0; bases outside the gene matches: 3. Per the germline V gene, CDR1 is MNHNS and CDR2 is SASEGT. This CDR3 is CASSKQGASTDTQYF. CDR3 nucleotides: TGTGCCAGCAGTAAACAGGGGGCGAGCACAGATACGCAGTATTTT.